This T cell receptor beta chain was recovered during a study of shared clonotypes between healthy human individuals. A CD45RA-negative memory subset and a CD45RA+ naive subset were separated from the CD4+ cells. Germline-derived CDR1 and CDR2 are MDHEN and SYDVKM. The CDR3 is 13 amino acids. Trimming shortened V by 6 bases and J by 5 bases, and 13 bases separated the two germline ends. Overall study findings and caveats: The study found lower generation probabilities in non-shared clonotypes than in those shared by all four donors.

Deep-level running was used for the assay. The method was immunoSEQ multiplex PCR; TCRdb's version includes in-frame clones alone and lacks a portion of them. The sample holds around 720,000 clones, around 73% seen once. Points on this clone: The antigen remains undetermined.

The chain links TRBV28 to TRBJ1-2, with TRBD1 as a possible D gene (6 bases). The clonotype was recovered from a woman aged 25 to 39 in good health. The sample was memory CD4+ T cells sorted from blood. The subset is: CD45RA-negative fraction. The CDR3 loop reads CASSNQGYYGYTF. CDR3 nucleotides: TGTGCCAGCAGCAATCAGGGGTATTATGGCTACACCTTC.